These 27 T cell receptor beta chains came from one sample sequenced in a study of T cell changes during pregnancy in multiple sclerosis. The method was immunoSEQ multiplex PCR; TCRdb's version includes in-frame clones alone and lacks a portion of them. The sample yields fewer than 110,000 clones, roughly 93% seen once. The sequenced sample was peripheral blood, obtained after pregnancy. All receptors derive from a female donor with multiple sclerosis, enrolled in a pregnancy study.

In DNA form, the CDR3 reads TGTGCCAGTAGTATATTGACAGGGAACGGAGAGACCCAGTACTTC. Amino acid sequence: CASSILTGNGETQYF. This chain joins TRBV19 and TRBJ2-5; 7 bases map to TRBD1. J gave up 4 bases and V 2 bases, and 7 bases lay outside the gene matches. This CDR3 is built from 15 residues. Germline CDR1 LNHDA, CDR2 SQIVND (reference sequence).

This clone was observed a few times. This chain joins TRBV4-3 and TRBJ1-6; no clear D. Germline CDR1 is LGHNA and CDR2 is YSLEER. This CDR3 has 17 amino acids. V was clipped by 0 bases and J by 0 bases, with 9 bases between them. The CDR3 nucleotides read TGCGCCAGCAGCCAAGAGAGAGAGAGCTCCTATAATTCACCCCTCCACTTT. Residues: CASSQERESSYNSPLHF.

This chain connects TRBV28 to TRBJ2-1; 8 bases align to TRBD2. The CDR3 has 15 amino acids. The V and J ends lost 7 bases and 6 bases, in that order; junction bases with no gene match: 11. CDR1 and CDR2 from the germline V gene are MDHEN and SYDVKM. The DNA of the CDR3 is TGTGCCAGCAAGTTATGGCGGGAGGTAGGCAATGAGCAGTTCTTC. Translation gives CASKLWREVGNEQFF.

This clone was recorded once. The J gene is TRBJ2-7, the V gene TRBV27, with TRBD1 matching over 7 bases. V was pared by 2 bases and J by 2 bases, with 6 bases of the junction left unmatched. Germline lookup yields CDR1 MNHEY and CDR2 SMNVEV (reference sequence). The CDR3 consists of 15 residues. CDR3 sequence (DNA): TGTGCCAGCAGTTTACATGGGACAGCCCCCTACGAGCAGTACTTC. Amino acid sequence: CASSLHGTAPYEQYF.

The chain links TRBV5-1 to TRBJ2-7; D gene uncertain. Germline V gene data show CDR1 as SGHRS and CDR2 as YFSETQ. V was pared by 0 bases and J by 5 bases, with 9 bases between. The CDR3 extends over 13 amino acids. The CDR3 loop is CASSLEYRDEQYF. The CDR3 coding sequence is TGCGCCAGCAGCTTGGAATATCGTGACGAGCAGTACTTC. The full variable domain, its missing parts supplied by reference TRBV5-1 and TRBJ2-7, is KAGVTQTPRYLIKTRGQQVTLSCSPISGHRSVSWYQQTPGQGLQFLFEYFSETQRNKGNFPGRFSGRQFSNSRSEMNVSTLELGDSALYLCASSLEYRDEQYFGPGTRLTVT.

The chain combines TRBV9 with TRBJ2-3; 10 bases align to TRBD2. Trimming took 1 base from V and 5 from J; bases not matched to a gene: 1. CDR1 and CDR2 from the germline V gene are SGDLS and YYNGEE. The length of the CDR3 is 14 residues. CDR3 bases: TGTGCCAGCAGCGTAAGACTAGCGGGAGATACGCAGTATTTT. Translated, it gives CASSVRLAGDTQYF.

This clone was counted a single time. This rearrangement joins TRBV19 to TRBJ1-2; TRBD1 agrees at 7 bases. Trimming took 3 bases from V and 3 from J; bases not matched to a gene: 7. This CDR3 comprises 15 residues. Germline V gives CDR1 LNHDA, CDR2 SQIVND (reference sequence). This chain's CDR3 is CASSIKLGQDYGYTF. Here the CDR3 DNA reads TGTGCCAGTAGTATCAAACTCGGACAGGACTATGGCTACACCTTC.

This chain links TRBV6-1 with TRBJ2-5, with 8 bases aligning to TRBD2. J gave up 5 bases and V 4 bases, and 6 bases lay outside the gene matches. Germline values: CDR1 MNHNS, CDR2 SASEGT. The CDR3 has 14 residues. CDR3 residues: CASSAGTRRETQYF. The CDR3 DNA is TGTGCCAGCAGTGCCGGGACTAGGAGGGAGACCCAGTACTTC.

This chain joins TRBV25-1 and TRBJ2-2, with 10 nucleotides matching TRBD1. Trimming at V came to 0 bases and at J to 2 bases, leaving 3 bases not matched to a gene. Germline CDR1 reads MGHDK; CDR2 reads SYGVNS. The CDR3 sequence is 17 residues long. The CDR3 protein is CASSEYGDRGNTGELFF. CDR3 nucleotide sequence: TGTGCCAGCAGTGAATATGGGGACAGGGGAAACACCGGGGAGCTGTTTTTT.

The rearrangement uses TRBV9 and TRBJ1-6, with 9 positions matching TRBD1. The CDR3 has 14 amino acids. V shed 3 bases and J 9 bases; nucleotides not matched to a gene: 4. Per the germline V gene, CDR1 is SGDLS and CDR2 is YYNGEE. In DNA form, the CDR3 reads TGTGCCAGCAGCGCAGAGGGACAGGGTTCACCCCTCCACTTT. Translating gives CASSAEGQGSPLHF.

V usage is TRBV9 and J usage is TRBJ2-2; TRBD2 is a possible D gene (5 bases). The V end lost 0 bases, the J end lost 0 bases, and 6 bases lay between the germline ends. The germline V gene has CDR1 SGDLS and CDR2 YYNGEE. This CDR3 has 15 residues. This chain's CDR3 is CASSVALANTGELFF. In DNA form, the CDR3 reads TGTGCCAGCAGCGTAGCACTAGCGAACACCGGGGAGCTGTTTTTT.

V usage is TRBV4-1 and J usage is TRBJ1-2; the D is unclear. This CDR3 spans 14 amino acids. V was cut by 5 bases and J by 2 bases, with 12 bases left in between. Germline CDR1 reads MGHRA; CDR2 reads YSYEKL. DNA for the CDR3: TGCGCCAGCAGCGGCTGGGCTTACAACTATGGCTACACCTTC. This codes for CASSGWAYNYGYTF.

The V call is TRBV9, the J call TRBJ1-2; 9 positions agree with TRBD1. CDR1 SGDLS and CDR2 YYNGEE come from the germline V gene. J was trimmed by 5 bases and V by 3 bases; bases with no gene match: 11. This CDR3 has 16 amino acids. CDR3 bases: TGTGCCAGCAGCGGTATGGGGGACAGGGCACTTTATGGCTACACCTTC. It is translated as CASSGMGDRALYGYTF.

The chain employs TRBV7-9 and TRBJ1-1; 8 bases map to TRBD1. V shed 4 bases, J shed 6 bases, and the junction held 4 bases outside the gene matches. The CDR3 totals 13 residues. From germline, CDR1 is SEHNR and CDR2 FQNEAQ (reference sequence). In nucleotides, the CDR3 is TGTGCCAGCAGCTCCGGGACAGGTCCTGAAGCTTTCTTT. Translating it yields CASSSGTGPEAFF. The variable domain in full, completed from reference TRBV7-9 and TRBJ1-1, reads DTGVSQNPRHKITKRGQNVTFRCDPISEHNRLYWYRQTLGQGPEFLTYFQNEAQLEKSRLLSDRFSAERPKGSFSTLEIQRTEQGDSAMYLCASSSGTGPEAFFGQGTRLTVV.

This chain connects TRBV10-3 to TRBJ2-1, with TRBD2 matching over 11 bases. The germline V gene encodes CDR1 ENHRY and CDR2 SYGVKD. Unmatched junction bases numbered 8, after V lost 6 bases and J lost 4 bases. This CDR3 region has 16 residues. DNA of the CDR3: TGTGCCATCAGCGATCCCGGGACTAGCGGTTACAATGAGCAGTTCTTC. Its translation is CAISDPGTSGYNEQFF.

This clone was seen only once. V is TRBV7-9 and J is TRBJ1-1, with a tentative D call TRBD1 (5 bases). Between the trimmed V and J ends, which lost 5 bases and 6 bases, there was a span of 22 bases. The CDR3 loop spans 16 amino acids. Germline V gene sequence: CDR1 SEHNR, CDR2 FQNEAQ (reference sequence). The CDR3: CASSLFQAGGKSEAFF. Written as DNA, the CDR3 is TGTGCCAGCAGCCTCTTTCAAGCCGGGGGAAAATCTGAAGCTTTCTTT.

This chain links TRBV6-6 with TRBJ2-7; 13 nucleotides align to TRBD2. The CDR3 totals 14 residues. V lost 6 bases, J lost 2 bases, and 1 base stayed unmatched. From germline, CDR1 is MNHNY and CDR2 SVGAGI (reference sequence). The CDR3 sequence is CASSGTSGAYEQYF. The CDR3 DNA sequence: TGTGCCAGCAGCGGGACTAGCGGGGCCTACGAGCAGTACTTC.

The V call is TRBV4-1, the J call TRBJ2-5, with D perhaps TRBD1 (5 bases). This CDR3 comprises 17 residues. Germline CDR1 reads MGHRA; CDR2 reads YSYEKL. Trimming cost V 0 bases and J 0 bases, with 14 bases left between them. The CDR3 nucleotides are TGCGCCAGCAGCCAAGATGAGCAGGGATCGTACCAAGAGACCCAGTACTTC. This gives the protein CASSQDEQGSYQETQYF.

The chain joins TRBV2 to TRBJ1-3; D might be TRBD1 (5 bases). V shed 2 bases and J shed 5 bases, with 13 bases lying between them. The CDR3 length is 15 residues. The germline CDR1 and CDR2 sequences are SNHLY and FYNNEI. The CDR3 DNA reads TGTGCCAGCAGTGAATGGGCAGGGAATAGAAACACCATATATTTT. This translates into CASSEWAGNRNTIYF.

The gene calls are TRBV7-6 and TRBJ2-2; 15 nucleotides match TRBD2. V was pared by 3 bases and J by 3 bases, with 5 bases of the junction left unmatched. The CDR3 contains 18 residues. Germline CDR1 reads SGHVS; CDR2 reads FNYEAQ. This CDR3 is CASSFGGLAGGYTGELFF. For the CDR3, the DNA is TGTGCCAGCAGCTTCGGCGGACTAGCGGGAGGGTACACCGGGGAGCTGTTTTTT.

The CDR3 is CASSLQGASSPLHF. In nucleotides, the CDR3 is TGCGCCAGCAGCCTACAGGGGGCAAGCTCACCCCTCCACTTT. The rearrangement joins TRBV5-1 to TRBJ1-6, with TRBD1 matching 9 bases. CDR3 length: 14 residues. V was pared by 4 bases and J by 10 bases, with 6 bases of the junction left unmatched. Germline values: CDR1 SGHRS, CDR2 YFSETQ.

The rearrangement uses TRBV7-9 and TRBJ1-1; 7 nucleotides align to TRBD1. The germline CDR1 and CDR2 sequences are SEHNR and FQNEAQ (reference sequence). V was pared by 5 bases and J by 1 base, with 4 bases of the junction left unmatched. The CDR3 consists of 14 residues. The CDR3 here is CASSLTGANTEAFF. The DNA for the CDR3 is TGTGCCAGCAGCCTTACAGGGGCGAACACTGAAGCTTTCTTT.

The genes are TRBV11-3 and TRBJ2-2; D is perhaps TRBD2 (6 bases). The CDR3 has 16 amino acids. CDR1 and CDR2 (germline): SGHNT, YENEEA. Trimming removed 3 bases from V and 0 bases from J, with 11 bases in between. The CDR3 coding sequence is TGTGCCAGCAGCTTGGGAGGTAGTCCGAACACCGGGGAGCTGTTTTTT. Protein sequence: CASSLGGSPNTGELFF.

A single count supports this clone. J is TRBJ2-2 and V is TRBV30; D is possibly TRBD2 (6 bases). The V gene's germline CDR1 is GTSNPN and CDR2 SVGIG (reference sequence). The V gene lost 2 bases and the J gene lost 5 bases, with 15 bases spanning the gap. The CDR3 runs to 15 residues. The CDR3 DNA follows: TGTGCCTGGAGTCCCGGGACTCTAGAGACCGGGGAGCTGTTTTTT. It encodes CAWSPGTLETGELFF.

This chain links TRBV6-6 with TRBJ2-2, with 9 bases matching TRBD1. The CDR3 is 14 residues long. Germline CDR1 reads MNHNY; CDR2 reads SVGAGI (reference sequence). Trimming cost V 6 bases and J 7 bases; bases outside gene matches: 6. The CDR3 region has the DNA TGTGCCAGCAGGTCCGGGACAGGGCACGGGGAGCTGTTTTTT. It yields the protein CASRSGTGHGELFF.

The rearrangement joins TRBV7-2 to TRBJ1-5; maybe TRBD1 (6 bases). Trimming left V 1 base short and J 0 bases short, with 13 bases between. The germline CDR1 and CDR2 sequences are SGHTA and FQGNSA. The CDR3 runs to 17 residues. Here the CDR3 reads CASSLDRTAYSNQPQHF. The CDR3 bases are TGTGCCAGCAGCTTAGATCGGACAGCTTATAGCAATCAGCCCCAGCATTTT.

A single count supports this clone. The chain is built from TRBV7-2 and TRBJ2-7; perhaps TRBD2 as D (6 bases). In germline, CDR1 is SGHTA, CDR2 FQGNSA. V was shortened by 6 bases and J by 1 base, with 16 bases between the two germline ends. This CDR3 is built from 15 residues. For the CDR3, the DNA is TGTGCCAGCAGATCTAGGGACTCCTCTTCCTACGAGCAGTACTTC. It yields the protein CASRSRDSSSYEQYF.